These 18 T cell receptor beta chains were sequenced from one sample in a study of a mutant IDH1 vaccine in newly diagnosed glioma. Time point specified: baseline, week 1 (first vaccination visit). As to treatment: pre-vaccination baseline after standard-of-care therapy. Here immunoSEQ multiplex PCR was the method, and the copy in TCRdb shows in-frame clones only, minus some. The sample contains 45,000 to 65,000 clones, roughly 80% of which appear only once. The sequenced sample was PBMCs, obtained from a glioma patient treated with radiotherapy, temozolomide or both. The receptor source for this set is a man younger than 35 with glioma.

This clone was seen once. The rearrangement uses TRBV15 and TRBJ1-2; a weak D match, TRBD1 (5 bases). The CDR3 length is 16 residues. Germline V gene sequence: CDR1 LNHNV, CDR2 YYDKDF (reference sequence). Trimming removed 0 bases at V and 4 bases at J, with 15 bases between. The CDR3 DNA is TGTGCCACCAGCAGAGATCGAAAGGGGCTGAGCTATGGCTACACCTTC. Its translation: CATSRDRKGLSYGYTF.

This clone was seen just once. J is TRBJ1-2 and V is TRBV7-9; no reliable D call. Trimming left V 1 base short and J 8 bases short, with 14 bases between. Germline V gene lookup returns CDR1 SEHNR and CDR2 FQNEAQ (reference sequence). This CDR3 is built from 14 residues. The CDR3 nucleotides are TGTGCCAGCAGCTTAGTATCGGGCACGGAGGGCTACACCTTC. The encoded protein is CASSLVSGTEGYTF.

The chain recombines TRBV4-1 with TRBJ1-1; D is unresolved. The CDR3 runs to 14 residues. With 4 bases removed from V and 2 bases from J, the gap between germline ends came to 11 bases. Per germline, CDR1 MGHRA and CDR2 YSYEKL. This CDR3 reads CASSPREANTEAFF. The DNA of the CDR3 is TGCGCCAGCAGCCCACGCGAAGCTAACACTGAAGCTTTCTTT.

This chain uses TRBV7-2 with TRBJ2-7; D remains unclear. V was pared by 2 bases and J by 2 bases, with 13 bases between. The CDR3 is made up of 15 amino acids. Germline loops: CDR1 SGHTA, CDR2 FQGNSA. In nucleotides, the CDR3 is TGTGCCAGCAGCTTAATGTTAGGCACCACCTACGAGCAGTACTTC. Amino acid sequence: CASSLMLGTTYEQYF.

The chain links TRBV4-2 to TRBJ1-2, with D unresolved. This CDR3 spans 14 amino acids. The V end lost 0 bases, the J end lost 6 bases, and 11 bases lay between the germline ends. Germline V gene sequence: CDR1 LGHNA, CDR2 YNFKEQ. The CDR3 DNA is TGTGCCAGCAGCCAAGATCCCGGTGGGGATGGCTACACCTTC. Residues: CASSQDPGGDGYTF.

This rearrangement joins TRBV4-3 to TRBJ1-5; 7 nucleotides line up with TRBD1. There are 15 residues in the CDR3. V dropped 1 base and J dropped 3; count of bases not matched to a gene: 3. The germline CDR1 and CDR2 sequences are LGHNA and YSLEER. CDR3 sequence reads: CASSQGTGVNQPQHF. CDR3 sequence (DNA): TGCGCCAGCAGCCAAGGGACAGGAGTCAATCAGCCCCAGCATTTT.

CDR3 region: CSVPTKQYF. CDR3 nucleotide sequence: TGCAGCGTCCCCACGAAGCAGTACTTC. The chain links TRBV29-1 to TRBJ2-7; D not certain. The germline CDR1 and CDR2 sequences are SQVTM and ANQGSEA. CDR3 length equals 9 residues. Trimming shortened V by 6 bases and J by 8 bases, and 8 bases separated the two germline ends.

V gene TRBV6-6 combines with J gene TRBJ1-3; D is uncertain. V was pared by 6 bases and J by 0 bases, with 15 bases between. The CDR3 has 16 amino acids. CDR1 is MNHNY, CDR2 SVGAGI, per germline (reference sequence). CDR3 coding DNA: TGTGCCAGCAGCTACCCGGCGGGGTTCTCTGGAAACACCATATATTTT. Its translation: CASSYPAGFSGNTIYF.

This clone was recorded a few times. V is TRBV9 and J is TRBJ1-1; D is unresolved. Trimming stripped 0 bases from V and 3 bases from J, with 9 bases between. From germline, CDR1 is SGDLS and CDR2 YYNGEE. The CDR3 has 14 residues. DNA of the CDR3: TGTGCCAGCAGCGTAGGGGCTCCTTACACTGAAGCTTTCTTT. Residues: CASSVGAPYTEAFF.

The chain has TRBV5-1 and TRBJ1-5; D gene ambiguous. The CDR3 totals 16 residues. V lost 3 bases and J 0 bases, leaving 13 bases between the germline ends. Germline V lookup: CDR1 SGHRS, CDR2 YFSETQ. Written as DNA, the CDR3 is TGCGCCAGCAGCTCCCTTGTTGGGTCTAGCAATCAGCCCCAGCATTTT. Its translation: CASSSLVGSSNQPQHF.

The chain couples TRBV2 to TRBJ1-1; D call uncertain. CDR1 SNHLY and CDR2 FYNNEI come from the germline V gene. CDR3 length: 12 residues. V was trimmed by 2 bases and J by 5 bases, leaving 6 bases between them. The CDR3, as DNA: TGTGCCAGCAGTGAAATTGGAACTGAAGCTTTCTTT. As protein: CASSEIGTEAFF.

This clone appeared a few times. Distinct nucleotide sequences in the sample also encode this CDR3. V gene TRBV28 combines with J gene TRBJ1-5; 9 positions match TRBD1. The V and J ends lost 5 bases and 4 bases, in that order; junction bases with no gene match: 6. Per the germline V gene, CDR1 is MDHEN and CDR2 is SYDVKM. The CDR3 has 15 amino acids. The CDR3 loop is CASSLIQGANQPQHF. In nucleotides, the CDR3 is TGTGCCAGCAGTCTTATACAGGGGGCAAATCAGCCCCAGCATTTT.

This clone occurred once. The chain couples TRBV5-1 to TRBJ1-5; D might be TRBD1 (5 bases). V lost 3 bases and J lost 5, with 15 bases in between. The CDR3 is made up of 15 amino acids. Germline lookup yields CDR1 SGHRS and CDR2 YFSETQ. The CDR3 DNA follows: TGCGCCAGCAGCTATGACGGGGGAGATCATCAGCCCCAGCATTTT. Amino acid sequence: CASSYDGGDHQPQHF.

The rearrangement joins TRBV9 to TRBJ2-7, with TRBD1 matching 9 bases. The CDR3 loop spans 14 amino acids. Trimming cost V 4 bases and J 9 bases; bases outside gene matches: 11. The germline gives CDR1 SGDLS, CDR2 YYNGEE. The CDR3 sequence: CASSRTGVSVGQYF. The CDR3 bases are TGTGCCAGCAGCCGGACAGGGGTTTCGGTGGGGCAGTACTTC.

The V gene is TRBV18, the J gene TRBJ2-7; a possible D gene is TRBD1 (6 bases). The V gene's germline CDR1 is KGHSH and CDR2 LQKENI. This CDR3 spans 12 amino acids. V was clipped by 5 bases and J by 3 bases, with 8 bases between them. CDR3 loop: CASSADSYEQYF. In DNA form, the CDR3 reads TGTGCCAGCTCAGCGGACAGCTACGAGCAGTACTTC.

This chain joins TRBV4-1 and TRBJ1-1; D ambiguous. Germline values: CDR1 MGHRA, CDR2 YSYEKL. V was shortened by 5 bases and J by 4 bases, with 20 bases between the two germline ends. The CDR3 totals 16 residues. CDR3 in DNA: TGCGCCAGCAGCGGAGGATTATTCCCCGCGGCCACTGAAGCTTTCTTT. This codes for CASSGGLFPAATEAFF.

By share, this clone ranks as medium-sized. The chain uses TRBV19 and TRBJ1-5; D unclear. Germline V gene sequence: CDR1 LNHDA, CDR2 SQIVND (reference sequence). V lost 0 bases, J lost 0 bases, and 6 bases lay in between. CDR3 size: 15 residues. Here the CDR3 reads CASSIDGYSNQPQHF. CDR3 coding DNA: TGTGCCAGTAGTATAGACGGGTATAGCAATCAGCCCCAGCATTTT.

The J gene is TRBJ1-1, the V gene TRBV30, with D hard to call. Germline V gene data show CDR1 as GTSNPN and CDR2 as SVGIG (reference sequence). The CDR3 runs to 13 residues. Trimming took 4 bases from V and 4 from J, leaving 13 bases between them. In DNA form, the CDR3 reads TGTGCCTGGACCATAACACGGAGCACTGAAGCTTTCTTT. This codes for CAWTITRSTEAFF.